Below are 32 T cell receptor beta chains sequenced from a single sample in a study of naive and memory T cell subsets. The beta constant-region primer was an equimolar mix of two oligonucleotides covering TRBC1 and TRBC2. From the UMI-ligation and nested PCR reads, TCRdb called clonotypes with MiXCR, one entry per CDR3 protein. This sample has 120,000 to 150,000 distinct CDR3 sequences, with over 15% found just once. Material: naive CD4+ T cells from blood. These receptors came from a human donor in good health.

The table lists this clonotype with a few counts. The J gene is TRBJ1-6, the V gene TRBV28; 7 bases agree with TRBD1. This CDR3 comprises 15 residues. The V gene's germline CDR1 is MDHEN and CDR2 SYDVKM. V shed 6 bases, J shed 6 bases, and the junction held 8 bases outside the gene matches. The CDR3 DNA sequence: TGTGCCAGCAGGCGAAGACAGGGCGGTAATTCACCCCTCCACTTT. This sequence encodes CASRRRQGGNSPLHF.

This clonotype showed up just a few times. The chain couples TRBV7-6 to TRBJ2-3; D ambiguous. Trimming removed 5 bases at V and 8 bases at J, with 14 bases between. Germline V gene data show CDR1 as SGHVS and CDR2 as FNYEAQ. This CDR3 spans 13 amino acids. CDR3 loop: CASSPRIDSTQYF. The DNA for the CDR3 is TGTGCCAGCAGCCCCCGTATAGACTCTACGCAGTATTTT.

This sequence joins TRBV4-3 and TRBJ1-2; no clear D gene. Germline-derived CDR1 and CDR2 are LGHNA and YSLEER. The CDR3 consists of 15 residues. Trimming removed 0 bases at V and 3 bases at J, with 11 bases between. This CDR3 is CASSQDQAGYYGYTF. The CDR3 DNA follows: TGCGCCAGCAGCCAAGATCAAGCGGGGTACTATGGCTACACCTTC.

This clonotype was observed a handful of times. The V and J genes are TRBV6-2 or TRBV6-3 and TRBJ1-1; possibly TRBD1 for D (5 bases). Germline CDR1 MNHEY, CDR2 SVGEGT. V shed 3 bases and J shed 3 bases, with 17 bases lying between them. There are 16 residues in the CDR3. CDR3 DNA sequence: TGTGCCAGCAGTTATTCCGTTTCAGGGTTCGACACTGAAGCTTTCTTT. It codes for CASSYSVSGFDTEAFF.

For this clonotype: The junction and the germline gene differ at one end; a read error may be behind it. The chain employs TRBV28 and TRBJ2-7; 10 bases align to TRBD2. Germline CDR1 reads MDHEN; CDR2 reads SYDVKM. The CDR3 contains 16 residues. The CDR3 region is CASGFLLAGSSYEQYF. The DNA for the CDR3 is TGTGCCAGCGGTTTTCTACTAGCGGGGAGCTCCTACGAGCAGTACTTC.

This clonotype was counted a few times. This sequence joins TRBV10-3 and TRBJ2-1, with TRBD1 matching over 10 bases. The CDR3 runs 15 residues. In germline, CDR1 is ENHRY, CDR2 SYGVKD. V dropped 6 bases and J dropped 4; count of bases not matched to a gene: 6. DNA of the CDR3: TGTGCCATCAGGAACCCGGGACAGGGGTACAATGAGCAGTTCTTC. This gives the protein CAIRNPGQGYNEQFF.

This clonotype was seen a few times. The CDR3 coding sequence is TGCAGTGCTAGCTCGGGGACAGTTTACGAGCAGTACTTC. Translated: CSASSGTVYEQYF. This chain links TRBV20-1 with TRBJ2-7, with 7 bases fitting TRBD1. The germline CDR1 and CDR2 sequences are DFQATT and SNEGSKA (reference sequence). Trimming at V came to 3 bases and at J to 4 bases, leaving 6 bases not matched to a gene. CDR3 size: 13 residues.

V is TRBV5-4 and J is TRBJ2-5, with 8 nucleotides matching TRBD2. The CDR3 sequence is 16 residues long. J lost 6 bases, V lost 3 bases, and 13 bases had no gene match. Germline loops: CDR1 SGHNT, CDR2 YYREEE (reference sequence). The CDR3 bases are TGTGCCAGCAGCTCCGATCTAAGCGGGAGCGGGAAGACCCAGTACTTC. Encoded protein: CASSSDLSGSGKTQYF.

This clonotype was seen a few times. The CDR3 DNA follows: TGCAGTGCTCCTCGAATTGGACAGGGAGGTCAGCCCCAGCATTTT. Translating gives CSAPRIGQGGQPQHF. This sequence joins TRBV20-1 and TRBJ1-5; 8 bases map to TRBD1. After removal of 5 bases from V and 6 bases from J, the junction contained 12 bases not matched to a gene. The V gene's germline CDR1 is DFQATT and CDR2 SNEGSKA (reference sequence). The CDR3 is 15 amino acids.

This rearrangement joins TRBV7-2 to TRBJ2-1, with unresolved D. The CDR3 contains 13 residues. The germline gives CDR1 SGHTA, CDR2 FQGNSA. Trimming stripped 0 bases from V and 4 bases from J, with 4 bases between. The CDR3 DNA reads TGTGCCAGCAGCTTAGCCCCTTACAATGAGCAGTTCTTC. Protein: CASSLAPYNEQFF.

This clonotype was counted between two and nine times. The gene calls are TRBV10-3 and TRBJ1-2; maybe TRBD1 (6 bases). The V gene's germline CDR1 is ENHRY and CDR2 SYGVKD. Trimming removed 8 bases at V and 12 bases at J, with 19 bases between. The CDR3 runs 12 residues. The chain's CDR3 is CAIRAGTRENTF. The CDR3 nucleotides read TGTGCCATCCGCGCCGGGACAAGGGAAAACACCTTC.

Only a few counts were recorded for this clonotype. The chain employs TRBV7-9 and TRBJ2-7, with D maybe TRBD1 (6 bases). Germline V gene sequence: CDR1 SEHNR, CDR2 FQNEAQ (reference sequence). The germline V and J ends were trimmed by 6 bases and 5 bases, with 8 bases remaining between them. This CDR3 has 11 amino acids. CDR3 DNA: TGTGCCAGCAGAAGGGGGAACGAGCAGTACTTC. It specifies CASRRGNEQYF.

The chain joins TRBV2 to TRBJ2-3; 9 bases match TRBD2. Germline V gene lookup returns CDR1 SNHLY and CDR2 FYNNEI. This CDR3 has 15 amino acids. The V and J ends lost 6 bases and 3 bases, in that order; junction bases with no gene match: 7. The DNA of the CDR3 is TGTGCCAGCAGCAGGCGGACTAGCGCTACAGATACGCAGTATTTT. This encodes CASSRRTSATDTQYF.

This chain uses TRBV5-4 with TRBJ2-1, with 11 bases fitting TRBD2. CDR1 and CDR2 from the germline V gene are SGHNT and YYREEE (reference sequence). The CDR3 is made up of 13 amino acids. V trimming: 0 bases; J trimming: 12 bases; junction bases outside the gene matches: 2. The CDR3: CASSLVGTSGQFF. As DNA, the CDR3 is TGTGCCAGCAGCTTGGTAGGGACTAGCGGGCAGTTCTTC. The whole variable domain, filled in from reference TRBV5-4 and TRBJ2-1, reads ETGVTQSPTHLIKTRGQQVTLRCSSQSGHNTVSWYQQALGQGPQFIFQYYREEENGRGNFPPRFSGLQFPNYSSELNVNALELDDSALYLCASSLVGTSGQFFGPGTRLTVL.

In its sample, this clonotype was seen a few times. The gene calls are TRBV7-6 and TRBJ1-2, with TRBD1 matching over 9 bases. The germline V gene has CDR1 SGHVS and CDR2 FNYEAQ. CDR3 size: 15 residues. The junction had 7 bases not matched to a gene; V was cut back by 3 bases and J by 5 bases. DNA of the CDR3: TGTGCCAGCAGCTTGGGTACAGGGGGCGGTTATGGCTACACCTTC. This sequence encodes CASSLGTGGGYGYTF. Full variable domain (rest looked up from reference TRBV7-6 and TRBJ1-2): GAGVSQSPRYKVTKRGQDVALRCDPISGHVSLYWYRQALGQGPEFLTYFNYEAQQDKSGLPNDRFSAERPEGSISTLTIQRTEQRDSAMYRCASSLGTGGGYGYTFGSGTRLTVV.

V and J are TRBV29-1 and TRBJ1-1, with 10 bases lining up with TRBD1. J was trimmed by 7 bases and V by 6 bases; bases with no gene match: 5. CDR1 and CDR2 from the germline V gene are SQVTM and ANQGSEA. This CDR3 contains 12 residues. The CDR3 is CSVATGGGEAFF. The CDR3 nucleotides are TGCAGCGTCGCGACAGGGGGCGGTGAAGCTTTCTTT.

The V and J genes are TRBV28 and TRBJ2-7, with a possible D match to TRBD2 (5 bases). Germline V CDR1 and CDR2: MDHEN, SYDVKM. The CDR3 is made up of 13 amino acids. The V end lost 2 bases, the J end lost 0 bases, and 5 bases lay between the germline ends. CDR3 amino acids: CASSLRGSYEQYF. The DNA of the CDR3 is TGTGCCAGCAGTTTACGGGGCTCCTACGAGCAGTACTTC. The whole variable domain, filled in from reference TRBV28 and TRBJ2-7, reads DVKVTQSSRYLVKRTGEKVFLECVQDMDHENMFWYRQDPGLGLRLIYFSYDVKMKEKGDIPEGYSVSREKKERFSLILESASTNQTSMYLCASSLRGSYEQYFGPGTRLTVT.

This clonotype was recorded many times. This chain joins TRBV7-9 and TRBJ2-7; the match to TRBD2 covers 7 bases. This CDR3 has 15 amino acids. After removal of 7 bases from V and 6 bases from J, the junction contained 15 bases not matched to a gene. CDR1 and CDR2 (germline): SEHNR, FQNEAQ (reference sequence). The CDR3 is CASTLGPSGDPEQYF. The CDR3 nucleotides are TGTGCCAGCACCCTGGGGCCTAGCGGAGACCCCGAGCAGTACTTC.

This clonotype was seen only a few times. The V and J genes are TRBV4-1 and TRBJ2-7; 7 bases are a match to TRBD1. Trimming removed 2 bases from V and 3 bases from J; junction bases left unmatched: 10. Germline V lookup: CDR1 MGHRA, CDR2 YSYEKL. The CDR3 has 16 residues. CDR3 DNA sequence: TGCGCCAGCAGCCAAAGAGGTGGGACAGCTAACTACGAGCAGTACTTC. Translated, it gives CASSQRGGTANYEQYF.

The genes are TRBV2 and TRBJ1-4, with D unresolved. Trimming removed 7 bases at V and 8 bases at J, with 11 bases between. The CDR3 totals 12 residues. Germline values: CDR1 SNHLY, CDR2 FYNNEI. The DNA of the CDR3 is TGTGCCAGCATCGGAGACGGAGAAAAACTGTTTTTT. The encoded protein is CASIGDGEKLFF.

This clonotype was observed a few times. The V call is TRBV11-2, the J call TRBJ2-2; either TRBD1 or TRBD2 may fit D (6 bases each). Per the germline V gene, CDR1 is SGHAT and CDR2 is FQNNGV. The CDR3 consists of 14 residues. V lost 6 bases to trimming and J lost 3 bases, with 11 bases between them. The CDR3 spells CASRTRGDTGELFF. The CDR3 DNA follows: TGTGCCAGCAGGACGAGGGGGGACACCGGGGAGCTGTTTTTT.

The rearrangement links TRBV20-1 to TRBJ2-3; D is undetermined. V lost 0 bases and J 1 base, leaving 5 bases between the germline ends. Germline values: CDR1 DFQATT, CDR2 SNEGSKA (reference sequence). This CDR3 has 13 amino acids. CDR3 sequence reads: CSARERGTDTQYF. CDR3 in DNA: TGCAGTGCTAGAGAAAGGGGCACAGATACGCAGTATTTT.

This clonotype was observed a handful of times. The rearrangement uses TRBV4-3 and TRBJ2-5; D is ambiguous. The V gene lost 0 bases and the J gene lost 0 bases, with 5 bases spanning the gap. Per germline, CDR1 LGHNA and CDR2 YSLEER. The CDR3 spans 14 residues. The CDR3 DNA follows: TGCGCCAGCAGCCAAGATTCCTACCAAGAGACCCAGTACTTC. This sequence encodes CASSQDSYQETQYF.

The rearrangement joins TRBV6-5 to TRBJ2-5; no firm D call. V was clipped by 6 bases and J by 2 bases, with 10 bases between them. CDR1 and CDR2 (germline): MNHEY, SVGAGI. The CDR3 sequence is 13 residues long. For the CDR3, the DNA is TGTGCCAGCAGCCTTACCGTTCAAGAGACCCAGTACTTC. This sequence encodes CASSLTVQETQYF.

This clonotype was counted at least ten times. The chain couples TRBV6-5 to TRBJ2-3; 9 bases fit TRBD1. This CDR3 is 16 amino acids long. The germline gives CDR1 MNHEY, CDR2 SVGAGI. Trimming cost V 0 bases and J 3 bases; bases outside gene matches: 4. The CDR3 loop reads CASSYSIGTGTDTQYF. The CDR3 bases are TGTGCCAGCAGTTACTCGATCGGGACAGGGACAGATACGCAGTATTTT.

This clonotype showed up many times. The chain carries TRBV28 and TRBJ2-7; 7 nucleotides agree with TRBD1. Germline CDR1 reads MDHEN; CDR2 reads SYDVKM. The CDR3 extends over 12 amino acids. Germline trimming cut 6 bases from V and 7 bases from J; bases unmatched to any gene: 6. The chain's CDR3 is CASRDRKGEQYF. CDR3 DNA: TGTGCCAGCAGGGACAGGAAGGGAGAGCAGTACTTC.

A few counts support this clonotype. The rearrangement joins TRBV27 to TRBJ1-4, with 8 bases fitting TRBD1. Germline loops: CDR1 MNHEY, CDR2 SMNVEV (reference sequence). The CDR3 sequence is 19 residues long. Trimming cost V 0 bases and J 0 bases; bases outside gene matches: 9. In DNA form, the CDR3 reads TGTGCCAGCAGTTTATCTTCAGGGGGCGTATTCGCAACTAATGAAAAACTGTTTTTT. Translation: CASSLSSGGVFATNEKLFF.

In its sample, this clonotype was seen a few times. The chain uses TRBV3-1 and TRBJ2-2; no clear D gene. Germline loops: CDR1 LGHDT, CDR2 YNNKEL (reference sequence). CDR3 length equals 16 residues. V was cut by 1 base and J by 0 bases, with 9 bases left in between. CDR3: CASSQVRPPNTGELFF. The CDR3 nucleotides are TGTGCCAGCAGCCAAGTTCGGCCTCCGAACACCGGGGAGCTGTTTTTT.

This clonotype showed up just a few times. J is TRBJ1-2 and V is TRBV20-1; 8 nucleotides align to TRBD1. Losses at the gene ends were 5 bases for V and 1 base for J; bases not matched to a gene: 12. Germline V gene sequence: CDR1 DFQATT, CDR2 SNEGSKA (reference sequence). The CDR3 has 16 residues. In DNA, the CDR3 is TGCAGTGCTTGGGGGACAGGATCTTATTATAACTATGGCTACACCTTC. This translates into CSAWGTGSYYNYGYTF.

The genes are TRBV28 and TRBJ2-1; D call uncertain. The germline V gene encodes CDR1 MDHEN and CDR2 SYDVKM. Trimming removed 6 bases at V and 6 bases at J, with 18 bases between. CDR3 length: 15 amino acids. The CDR3: CASSTAPLGGNEQFF. As DNA, the CDR3 is TGTGCCAGCAGCACCGCCCCGTTAGGTGGCAATGAGCAGTTCTTC.

In this sample, this clonotype turned up a few times. J is TRBJ2-7 and V is TRBV10-3; D gene unclear. Deletions cut 4 bases from V and 0 bases from J, with 1 base between. Germline CDR1 reads ENHRY; CDR2 reads SYGVKD. The CDR3 runs 11 residues. The chain's CDR3 is CAISASYEQYF. The CDR3 DNA reads TGTGCCATCAGTGCCTCCTACGAGCAGTACTTC.

This clonotype was picked up many times. The chain couples TRBV11-2 to TRBJ2-7; the match to TRBD1 covers 7 bases. Looked up from germline, CDR1 is SGHAT and CDR2 is FQNNGV. The CDR3 has 14 amino acids. With 5 bases clipped from V and 0 bases from J, the junction kept 4 bases outside the gene matches. CDR3 residues: CASSLGQVSYEQYF. The CDR3 DNA reads TGTGCCAGCAGCCTAGGACAGGTCTCCTACGAGCAGTACTTC.